This TCR beta chain was sequenced for a study of control samples from healthy donors and cancer patients. The protocol was immunoSEQ multiplex PCR, while the TCRdb copy is restricted to in-frame clones and leaves out a portion. Of 150,000 to 200,000 clones in the sample, 91% are singletons; the top ten hold approximately 1.4%. The V end was cut by 7 bases, the J end by 2 bases, with 3 bases between. This CDR3 contains 11 residues. The germline gives CDR1 SNHLY, CDR2 FYNNEI. Sequenced material: blood. The receptor was isolated from a woman aged 30 to 39 in good health. V and J are TRBV2 and TRBJ2-1; D is unclear. The CDR3 DNA is TGTGCCAGCACAACCTACAATGAGCAGTTCTTC. The encoded protein is CASTTYNEQFF.